Listed here are 31 T cell receptor beta chains from one sample, sequenced in a study of OX40 agonist ivuxolimab in advanced cancers. Clones were read by immunoSEQ multiplex PCR, and TCRdb kept only the in-frame ones, dropping some. The sample yields about 54,000 clones, 70% to 90% seen once. The source material was CD4+ or CD8+ T cells sorted from blood, sampled in a trial of the OX40 agonist ivuxolimab. Receptors originate from an adult with an advanced solid tumor such as melanoma, head and neck, liver or kidney cancer.

This sequence joins TRBV29-1 and TRBJ2-1; TRBD1 matches at 8 bases. The length of the CDR3 is 12 residues. Trimming cost V 6 bases and J 9 bases; bases outside gene matches: 7. Per the germline V gene, CDR1 is SQVTM and CDR2 is ANQGSEA. CDR3 residues: CSVGGQGGEQFF. The CDR3 nucleotides read TGCAGCGTCGGCGGACAGGGAGGTGAGCAGTTCTTC.

Relative to its sample, this clone is medium-sized. This chain connects TRBV10-1 to TRBJ1-3, with TRBD1 as a possible D gene (5 bases). This CDR3 has 14 amino acids. Between the trimmed V and J ends, which lost 0 bases and 4 bases, there was a span of 7 bases. Per the germline V gene, CDR1 is WNHNN and CDR2 is SYGVQD (reference sequence). The CDR3 spells CASSESGPGNTIYF. In DNA form, the CDR3 reads TGCGCCAGCAGTGAGTCGGGACCGGGAAACACCATATATTTT.

CDR3 bases: TGCGCCAGCAGCTTAAACAGGGGGCTGGGCTATGGCTACACCTTC. This codes for CASSLNRGLGYGYTF. J is TRBJ1-2 and V is TRBV5-1, with 9 bases identical to TRBD1. Germline loops: CDR1 SGHRS, CDR2 YFSETQ. V shed 2 bases and J 4 bases; nucleotides not matched to a gene: 6. The CDR3 runs 15 residues.

This clone was counted once. J is TRBJ1-5 and V is TRBV7-5; TRBD1 is the table's D call, not checked against the DNA. TRBV7-5 is shown as a pseudogene. The CDR3 extends over 15 amino acids. This chain's CDR3 is CARSSPDRGNQPQHF. The CDR3 DNA reads TGTGCCAGAAGCTCCCCGGACAGGGGCAATCAGCCCCAGCATTTT.

V usage is TRBV21-1 and J usage is TRBJ2-5; TRBD2 is the table's D call and was not checked against the DNA. TRBV21-1 is flagged as a pseudogene. The CDR3 runs to 19 residues. Here the CDR3 reads CASSPCSGTSGVRGETQYF. CDR3 in DNA: TGTGCCAGCAGCCCTTGCTCTGGGACTAGCGGGGTACGGGGGGAGACCCAGTACTTC.

This clone was seen a few times. The chain recombines TRBV7-8 with TRBJ1-1; D is undetermined. Trimming left V 3 bases short and J 2 bases short, with 7 bases between. Germline V lookup: CDR1 SGHVS, CDR2 FQNEAQ. CDR3 length: 13 residues. The CDR3 nucleotides read TGTGCCAGCAGCTTCGACCCTAACACTGAAGCTTTCTTT. It codes for CASSFDPNTEAFF.

This sequence joins TRBV28 and TRBJ2-1; the D gene is possibly TRBD1 (6 bases). This CDR3 comprises 14 residues. Per germline, CDR1 MDHEN and CDR2 SYDVKM. Trimming shortened V by 6 bases and J by 7 bases, and 16 bases separated the two germline ends. This CDR3 reads CASSRSQGWNEQFF. CDR3 DNA sequence: TGTGCCAGCAGCCGCTCTCAGGGGTGGAATGAGCAGTTCTTC.

V usage is TRBV28 and J usage is TRBJ2-1; 9 bases agree with TRBD2. The CDR3 is 15 amino acids. Germline assignment: CDR1 MDHEN and CDR2 SYDVKM. V was clipped by 3 bases and J by 8 bases; unmatched bases: 8. The CDR3 loop is CASSFSGRIRDEQFF. The DNA for the CDR3 is TGTGCCAGCAGTTTTAGCGGGAGAATCAGGGATGAGCAGTTCTTC.

This chain joins TRBV5-1 and TRBJ2-1; D unresolved. Germline-derived CDR1 and CDR2 are SGHRS and YFSETQ. This CDR3 contains 16 residues. V was clipped by 2 bases and J by 0 bases, with 12 bases between them. CDR3 in amino acids: CASSFNSPSSYNEQFF. The CDR3 DNA is TGCGCCAGCAGCTTTAACAGCCCAAGCTCCTACAATGAGCAGTTCTTC.

The chain is built from TRBV10-3 and TRBJ2-1, with a tentative D call TRBD2 (6 bases). The CDR3 has 16 residues. With 8 bases removed from V and 5 bases from J, the gap between germline ends came to 22 bases. Per the germline V gene, CDR1 is ENHRY and CDR2 is SYGVKD. The CDR3 DNA reads TGTGCCATCCGCCGGGTGGAGGGAGGTACGAACAATGAGCAGTTCTTC. Translating it yields CAIRRVEGGTNNEQFF.

The chain uses TRBV9 and TRBJ2-3; D ambiguous. Trimming took off 4 bases at V and 2 bases at J, with 5 bases between the two ends. Germline CDR1 and CDR2: SGDLS and YYNGEE. The CDR3 covers 12 residues. CDR3 amino acids: CASSPSTDTQYF. CDR3 sequence (DNA): TGTGCCAGCAGCCCCTCCACAGATACGCAGTATTTT.

The V call is TRBV28, the J call TRBJ2-7, with 9 nucleotides matching TRBD2. This CDR3 is built from 15 residues. V trimming: 10 bases; J trimming: 0 bases; junction bases outside the gene matches: 10. The V gene's germline CDR1 is MDHEN and CDR2 SYDVKM. In DNA, the CDR3 is TGTGCCACCTTGAAGACTAGCGGTAACTCCTACGAGCAGTACTTC. Protein: CATLKTSGNSYEQYF.

The rearrangement joins TRBV4-1 to TRBJ1-3; TRBD1 is a possible D gene (5 bases). CDR1 is MGHRA and CDR2 is YSYEKL in the germline V gene. Trimming took 4 bases from V and 3 from J, leaving 19 bases between them. The CDR3 consists of 17 residues. The CDR3 sequence: CASSLLYQGIGGNTIYF. The DNA for the CDR3 is TGCGCCAGCAGCCTGCTCTACCAGGGAATCGGTGGAAACACCATATATTTT.

The J gene is TRBJ2-3, the V gene TRBV5-8; a possible D gene is TRBD1 (6 bases). The V and J ends lost 3 bases and 6 bases respectively, with 17 bases between them. The CDR3 runs to 15 residues. Per germline, CDR1 SGHTS and CDR2 YDEGEE. In DNA, the CDR3 is TGTGCCAGCAGCTCCTATGGGGGCCCCCTGGATACGCAGTATTTT. Protein sequence: CASSSYGGPLDTQYF.

J is TRBJ2-5 and V is TRBV29-1, with D possibly matching TRBD1 (6 bases). The CDR3 is 13 residues long. Looked up from germline, CDR1 is SQVTM and CDR2 is ANQGSEA. Deletions cut 4 bases from V and 5 bases from J, with 14 bases between. CDR3 bases: TGCAGCGTTGGTGACAGGTTGGGTGAGACCCAGTACTTC. Its translation: CSVGDRLGETQYF. Supplemented by reference TRBV29-1 and TRBJ2-5, the full variable domain reads SAVISQKPSRDICQRGTSLTIQCQVDSQVTMMFWYRQQPGQSLTLIATANQGSEATYESGFVIDKFPISRPNLTFSTLTVSNMSPEDSSIYLCSVGDRLGETQYFGPGTRLLVL.

For this clone: Sequence at one end of the junction differs from germline and may be a read error. At the DNA level, this CDR3 is encoded by other sequences in the same sample as well. The rearrangement uses TRBV28 and TRBJ1-4; 10 bases agree with TRBD1. This CDR3 region has 15 residues. Per the germline V gene, CDR1 is MDHEN and CDR2 is SYDVKM. In DNA, the CDR3 is TGTGCCAGTAGTTCCGGGACAGGGGATCATGAAAAACTGTTTTTT. Translating gives CASSSGTGDHEKLFF. Based on the CDR3 plus reference TRBV28 and TRBJ1-4, the full variable domain is DVKVTQSSRYLVKRTGEKVFLECVQDMDHENMFWYRQDPGLGLRLIYFSYDVKMKEKGDIPEGYSVSREKKERFSLILESASTNQTSMYLCASSSGTGDHEKLFFGSGTQLSVL.

This clone was detected once. The genes are TRBV28 and TRBJ2-3; 10 bases are a match to TRBD1. V gave up 4 bases and J gave up 1 base; unmatched junction bases: 5. Germline CDR1 and CDR2: MDHEN and SYDVKM. This CDR3 contains 16 residues. CDR3 sequence reads: CASSSTTGGGTDTQYF. The CDR3 DNA sequence: TGTGCCAGCAGTTCGACGACAGGGGGCGGCACAGATACGCAGTATTTT.

The rearrangement uses TRBV5-4 and TRBJ2-3; D perhaps matches TRBD2 (7 bases). The CDR3 is made up of 14 amino acids. CDR1 SGHNT and CDR2 YYREEE come from the germline V gene (reference sequence). V was shortened by 4 bases and J by 3 bases, with 12 bases between the two germline ends. CDR3: CASSRGGGTDTQYF. CDR3 DNA: TGTGCCAGCAGCAGGGGAGGGGGGACAGATACGCAGTATTTT.

This rearrangement joins TRBV10-3 to TRBJ1-1; maybe TRBD1 (6 bases). CDR3 length: 14 residues. Germline values: CDR1 ENHRY, CDR2 SYGVKD. Trimming shortened V by 1 base and J by 1 base, and 7 bases separated the two germline ends. The CDR3 DNA reads TGTGCCATCAGTGAGTACAGGGAGAACACTGAAGCTTTCTTT. This sequence encodes CAISEYRENTEAFF.

The rearrangement links TRBV19 to TRBJ2-5; D is uncertain. Germline lookup yields CDR1 LNHDA and CDR2 SQIVND (reference sequence). V gave up 5 bases and J gave up 4 bases, with 14 bases separating them. The CDR3 consists of 14 residues. CDR3 bases: TGTGCCAGTAGTCCTTCTGGGCCGAGAGAGACCCAGTACTTC. The encoded protein is CASSPSGPRETQYF.

This chain joins TRBV19 and TRBJ1-3; 8 bases are shared with TRBD1. The CDR3 is 15 amino acids. The trim removed 6 bases at V and 4 bases at J, leaving 8 bases unmatched. Germline V CDR1 and CDR2: LNHDA, SQIVND (reference sequence). CDR3 nucleotides: TGTGCCAGTAGCGAGACAGGGGAGAACGGAAACACCATATATTTT. Protein sequence: CASSETGENGNTIYF.

The chain couples TRBV19 to TRBJ2-2, with D perhaps TRBD2 (5 bases). This CDR3 has 20 amino acids. Trimming cost V 1 base and J 3 bases, with 24 bases left between them. Germline-derived CDR1 and CDR2 are LNHDA and SQIVND (reference sequence). The CDR3 loop is CASSIGIRGLGLPDTGELFF. The CDR3 DNA reads TGTGCCAGTAGTATAGGGATCAGAGGGCTGGGTCTCCCTGACACCGGGGAGCTGTTTTTT.

This clone was seen just once. The chain joins TRBV5-6 to TRBJ2-7, with D possibly TRBD2 on 6 matching bases. Germline values: CDR1 SGHDT, CDR2 YYEEEE. Trimming stripped 0 bases from V and 4 bases from J, with 11 bases between. This CDR3 spans 14 amino acids. CDR3 protein: CASSLAGDGYEQYF. Written as DNA, the CDR3 is TGTGCCAGCAGCTTGGCGGGAGACGGATACGAGCAGTACTTC.

As for this clone: This is likely a read error, given that the CDR3 carries no conserved phenylalanine or tryptophan at its end. The DNA is left out, because the CDR3 cannot be placed on it with certainty; the CDR3 is given as TCRdb lists it. The chain has TRBV28 and TRBJ1-2; TRBD1 was called by the table and not checked on the DNA. Looked up from germline, CDR1 is MDHEN and CDR2 is SYDVKM. From its first to its last residue, the CDR3 has 13 amino acids. This chain's CDR3 is CASSSQTGEGPLV.

This rearrangement joins TRBV7-9 to TRBJ2-7; weak D call: TRBD1 (6 bases). Germline V gene sequence: CDR1 SEHNR, CDR2 FQNEAQ (reference sequence). The ends were cut back, 5 bases at V and 5 bases at J, with 16 bases in the middle. This CDR3 has 14 residues. CDR3 sequence reads: CASSPVQGNNEQYF. The CDR3 nucleotides are TGTGCCAGCAGCCCAGTTCAGGGGAATAACGAGCAGTACTTC.

V and J are TRBV7-3 and TRBJ2-1, with D perhaps TRBD1 or TRBD2 (5 bases each). This CDR3 is built from 13 residues. Trimming left V 6 bases short and J 9 bases short, with 15 bases between. Germline V gene data show CDR1 as SGHTA and CDR2 as FQGTGA. Here the CDR3 reads CASRDNGTPEQFF. The CDR3 coding sequence is TGTGCCAGCAGGGACAACGGGACCCCTGAGCAGTTCTTC. The variable domain in full, with the rest retrieved from reference TRBV7-3 and TRBJ2-1, is GAGVSQTPSNKVTEKGKYVELRCDPISGHTALYWYRQSLGQGPEFLIYFQGTGAADDSGLPNDRFFAVRPEGSVSTLKIQRTERGDSAVYLCASRDNGTPEQFFGPGTRLTVL.

This chain uses TRBV5-1 with TRBJ1-1; 9 bases match TRBD1. Germline CDR1 and CDR2: SGHRS and YFSETQ. The CDR3 has 15 residues. Trimming removed 6 bases from V and 3 bases from J; junction bases left unmatched: 9. The DNA of the CDR3 is TGCGCCAGCACAAGGACAGGGGCGGGTTACACTGAAGCTTTCTTT. Translation: CASTRTGAGYTEAFF.

The chain's CDR3 is CASSLRRGLAGANEQFF. The DNA of the CDR3 is TGTGCCAGCAGTTTAAGACGGGGACTAGCGGGAGCCAATGAGCAGTTCTTC. The chain joins TRBV28 to TRBJ2-1, with TRBD2 matching 14 bases. V dropped 2 bases and J dropped 6; count of bases not matched to a gene: 6. The CDR3 length is 17 residues. Germline V gives CDR1 MDHEN, CDR2 SYDVKM.

The chain is built from TRBV9 and TRBJ1-2; D unclear. The CDR3 runs to 14 residues. From germline, CDR1 is SGDLS and CDR2 YYNGEE. V shed 4 bases and J shed 1 base, with 11 bases lying between them. CDR3 loop: CASSTQAFNYGYTF. CDR3 bases: TGTGCCAGCAGCACTCAGGCCTTTAACTATGGCTACACCTTC.

This chain joins TRBV2 and TRBJ2-2, with D maybe TRBD1 (6 bases). Germline V gene sequence: CDR1 SNHLY, CDR2 FYNNEI. The CDR3 has 13 amino acids. V was cut by 5 bases and J by 4 bases, with 8 bases left in between. The CDR3 DNA sequence: TGTGCCAGCAGTCTACAGGGCACCGGGGAGCTGTTTTTT. The encoded protein is CASSLQGTGELFF.

This chain uses TRBV5-4 with TRBJ2-7, with TRBD2 matching over 11 bases. The CDR3 length is 16 residues. J gave up 4 bases and V 4 bases, and 10 bases lay outside the gene matches. Looked up from germline, CDR1 is SGHNT and CDR2 is YYREEE (reference sequence). CDR3 in DNA: TGTGCCAGCAGCATTTACCCGACTAGCGGGAAATACGAGCAGTACTTC. It translates to CASSIYPTSGKYEQYF.